This TCR beta chain was found in a study of blood T cell repertoires in COVID-19. Germline-derived CDR1 and CDR2 are SGHNT and YYREEE (reference sequence). CDR3 length: 15 residues. V shed 4 bases and J shed 2 bases, with 15 bases lying between them. As originally analysed: Amplification of reference gene primers was used by the study to estimate nucleated cell counts. The data were produced by immunoSEQ multiplex PCR, yet TCRdb's version contains in-frame clones alone and is incomplete. The V and J calls and clone size come from that table; D and trimming were worked out from the DNA. The sample gives around 99,000 clones, 80% of which show up once; more than 4% is in the top ten.

Sample: peripheral blood. The rearrangement joins TRBV5-4 to TRBJ1-1; TRBD1 is a possible D gene (5 bases). This clonotype was sampled from a human donor in a cohort sampled during active or convalescent COVID-19. CDR3 amino acids: CASSPPGGGNTEAFF. For the CDR3, the DNA is TGTGCCAGCAGCCCACCCGGGGGGGGAAACACTGAAGCTTTCTTT.